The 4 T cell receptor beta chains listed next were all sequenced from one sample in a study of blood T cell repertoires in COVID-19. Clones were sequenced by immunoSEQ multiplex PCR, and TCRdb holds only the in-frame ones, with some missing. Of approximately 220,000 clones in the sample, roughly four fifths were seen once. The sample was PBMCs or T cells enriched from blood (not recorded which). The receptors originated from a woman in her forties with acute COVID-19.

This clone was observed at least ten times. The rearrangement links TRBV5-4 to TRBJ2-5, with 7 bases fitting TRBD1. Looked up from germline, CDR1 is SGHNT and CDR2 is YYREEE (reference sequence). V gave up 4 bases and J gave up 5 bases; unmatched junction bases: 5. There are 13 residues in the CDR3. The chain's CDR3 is CASSIPQGETQYF. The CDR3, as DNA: TGTGCCAGCAGCATCCCACAGGGGGAGACCCAGTACTTC.

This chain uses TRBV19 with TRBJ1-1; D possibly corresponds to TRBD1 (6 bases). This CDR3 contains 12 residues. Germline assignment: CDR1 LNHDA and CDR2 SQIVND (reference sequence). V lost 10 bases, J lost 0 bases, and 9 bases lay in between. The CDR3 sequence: CATGGLNTEAFF. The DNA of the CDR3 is TGTGCCACCGGGGGGCTGAACACTGAAGCTTTCTTT.

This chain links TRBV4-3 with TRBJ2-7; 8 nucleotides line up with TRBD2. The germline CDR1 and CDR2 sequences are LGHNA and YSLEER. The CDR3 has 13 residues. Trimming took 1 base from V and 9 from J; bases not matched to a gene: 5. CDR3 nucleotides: TGCGCCAGCAGCCAAGGCCCGGGAGGGAGGCAGTACTTC. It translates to CASSQGPGGRQYF.

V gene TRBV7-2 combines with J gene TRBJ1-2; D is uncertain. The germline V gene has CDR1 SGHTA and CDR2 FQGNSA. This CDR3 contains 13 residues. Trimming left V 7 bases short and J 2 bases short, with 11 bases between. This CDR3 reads CASTPRTNYGYTF. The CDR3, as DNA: TGTGCCAGCACCCCTCGAACAAACTATGGCTACACCTTC.